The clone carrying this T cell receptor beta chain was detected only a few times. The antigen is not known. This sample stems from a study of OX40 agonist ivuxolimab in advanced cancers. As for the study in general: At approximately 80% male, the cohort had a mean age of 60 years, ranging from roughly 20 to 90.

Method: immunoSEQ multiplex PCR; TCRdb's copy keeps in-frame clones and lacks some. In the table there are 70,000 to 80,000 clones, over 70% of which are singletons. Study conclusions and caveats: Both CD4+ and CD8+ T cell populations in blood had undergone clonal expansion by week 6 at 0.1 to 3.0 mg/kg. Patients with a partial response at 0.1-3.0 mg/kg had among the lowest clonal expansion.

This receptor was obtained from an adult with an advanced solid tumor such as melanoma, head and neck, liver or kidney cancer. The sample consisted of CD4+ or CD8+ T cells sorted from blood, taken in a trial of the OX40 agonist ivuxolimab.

The CDR3 DNA reads as TGTGCCAGCAGCTTGTCTAGCGGGAACTACGAGCAGTACTTC. Amino acid sequence: CASSLSSGNYEQYF. The chain employs TRBV7-6 and TRBJ2-7, with TRBD2 identical over 9 bases. The CDR3 extends over 14 amino acids. Germline CDR1 is SGHVS and CDR2 is FNYEAQ. V gave up 3 bases and J gave up 3 bases; unmatched junction bases: 3.